This T cell receptor (beta chain) was captured by sequencing in a study of blood T cell repertoires in COVID-19. Overall study context: COVID-19 samples from acute and convalescent phases originated in the United States, Italy and Spain. T cells, B-cell-depleted T cells, or PBMCs provided the cDNA or gDNA that served as material.

In the study's own analysis: The assay estimated nucleated cells by amplifying reference gene primers. Libraries were prepared by immunoSEQ multiplex PCR; TCRdb keeps only in-frame clonotypes and omits some of them. That table is the source of V, J and clone size, and D and trimming were worked out from the DNA. Of 250,000 to 300,000 clones listed, 85% are singletons. Deletions cut 1 base from V and 1 base from J, with 7 bases between. This CDR3 spans 13 amino acids. Per germline, CDR1 GTSNPN and CDR2 SVGIG (reference sequence). The genes are TRBV30 and TRBJ1-1; perhaps TRBD1 as D (6 bases). The sequencing sample was made of peripheral blood. The receptor was isolated from a man in his fifties with active or convalescent COVID-19. The CDR3 sequence: CAWSGGQNTEAFF. The CDR3, as DNA: TGTGCCTGGAGTGGGGGGCAGAACACTGAAGCTTTCTTT.